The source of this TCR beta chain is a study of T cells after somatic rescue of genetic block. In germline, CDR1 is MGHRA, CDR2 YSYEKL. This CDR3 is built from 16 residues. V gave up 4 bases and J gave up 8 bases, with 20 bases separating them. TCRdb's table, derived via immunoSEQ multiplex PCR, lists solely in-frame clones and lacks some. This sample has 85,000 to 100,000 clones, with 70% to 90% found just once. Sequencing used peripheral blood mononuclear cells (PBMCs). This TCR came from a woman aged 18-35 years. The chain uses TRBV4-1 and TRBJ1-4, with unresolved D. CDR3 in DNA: TGCGCCAGCAGCCGGGAAAAGACGGCGTCGGGCGAAAAACTGTTTTTT. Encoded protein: CASSREKTASGEKLFF.